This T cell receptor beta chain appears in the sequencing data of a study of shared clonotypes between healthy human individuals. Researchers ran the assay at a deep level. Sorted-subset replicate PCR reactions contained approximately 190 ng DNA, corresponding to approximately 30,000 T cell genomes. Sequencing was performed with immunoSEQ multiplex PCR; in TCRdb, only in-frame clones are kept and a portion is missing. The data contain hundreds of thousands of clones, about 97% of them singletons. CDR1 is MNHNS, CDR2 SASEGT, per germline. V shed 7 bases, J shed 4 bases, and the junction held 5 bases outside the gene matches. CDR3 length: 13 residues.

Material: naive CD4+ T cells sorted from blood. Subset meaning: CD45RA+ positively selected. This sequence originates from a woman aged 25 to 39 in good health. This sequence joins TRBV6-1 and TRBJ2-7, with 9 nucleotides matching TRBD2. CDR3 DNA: TGTGCCAGCAACGGCGGGAGGGGTTACGAGCAGTACTTC. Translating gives CASNGGRGYEQYF.